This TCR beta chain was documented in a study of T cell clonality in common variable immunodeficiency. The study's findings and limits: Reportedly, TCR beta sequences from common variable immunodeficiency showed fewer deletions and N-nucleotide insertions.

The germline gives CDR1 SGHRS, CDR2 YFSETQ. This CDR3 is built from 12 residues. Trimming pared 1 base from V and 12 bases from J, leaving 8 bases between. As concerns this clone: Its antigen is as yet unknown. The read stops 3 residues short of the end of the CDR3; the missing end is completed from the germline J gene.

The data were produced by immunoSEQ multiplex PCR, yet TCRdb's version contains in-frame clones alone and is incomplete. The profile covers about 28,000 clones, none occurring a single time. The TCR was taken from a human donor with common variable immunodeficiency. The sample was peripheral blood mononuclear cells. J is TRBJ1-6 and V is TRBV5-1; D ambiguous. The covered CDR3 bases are TGCGCCAGCAGCTTGCCTAATGGACCC. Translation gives CASSLPNGP. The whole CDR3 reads CASSLPNGPLHF.